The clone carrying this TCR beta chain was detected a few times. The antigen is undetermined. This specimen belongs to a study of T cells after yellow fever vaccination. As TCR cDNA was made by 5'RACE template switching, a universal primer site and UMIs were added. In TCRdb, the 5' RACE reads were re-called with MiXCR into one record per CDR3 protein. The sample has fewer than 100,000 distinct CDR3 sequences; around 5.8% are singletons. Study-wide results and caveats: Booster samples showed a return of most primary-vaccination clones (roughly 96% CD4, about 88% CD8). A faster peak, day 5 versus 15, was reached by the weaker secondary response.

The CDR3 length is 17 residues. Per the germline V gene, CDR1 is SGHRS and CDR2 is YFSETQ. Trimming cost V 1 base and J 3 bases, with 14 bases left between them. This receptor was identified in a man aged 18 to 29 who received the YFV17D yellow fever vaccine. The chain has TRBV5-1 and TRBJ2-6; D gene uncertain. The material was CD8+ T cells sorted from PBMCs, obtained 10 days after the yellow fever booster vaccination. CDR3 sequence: CASSLNPKRGGANVLTF. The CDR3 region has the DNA TGCGCCAGCAGCTTGAATCCCAAGCGTGGTGGGGCCAACGTCCTGACTTTC.